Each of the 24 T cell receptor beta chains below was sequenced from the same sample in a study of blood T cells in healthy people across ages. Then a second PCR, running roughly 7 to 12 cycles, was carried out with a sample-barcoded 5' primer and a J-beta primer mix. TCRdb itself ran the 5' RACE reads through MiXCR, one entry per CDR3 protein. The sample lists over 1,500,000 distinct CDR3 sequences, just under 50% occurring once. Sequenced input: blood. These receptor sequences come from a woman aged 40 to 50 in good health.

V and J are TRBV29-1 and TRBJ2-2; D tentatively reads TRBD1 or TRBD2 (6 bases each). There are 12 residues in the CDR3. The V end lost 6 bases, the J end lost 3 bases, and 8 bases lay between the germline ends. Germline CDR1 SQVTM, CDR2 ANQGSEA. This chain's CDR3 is CSVRGDTGELFF. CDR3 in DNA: TGCAGCGTGAGGGGGGACACCGGGGAGCTGTTTTTT.

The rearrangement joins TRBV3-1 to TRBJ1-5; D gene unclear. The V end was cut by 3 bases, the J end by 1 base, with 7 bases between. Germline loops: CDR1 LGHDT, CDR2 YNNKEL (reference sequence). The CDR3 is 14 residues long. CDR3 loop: CASSHFDSNQPQHF. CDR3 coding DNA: TGTGCCAGCAGCCACTTCGACAGCAATCAGCCCCAGCATTTT.

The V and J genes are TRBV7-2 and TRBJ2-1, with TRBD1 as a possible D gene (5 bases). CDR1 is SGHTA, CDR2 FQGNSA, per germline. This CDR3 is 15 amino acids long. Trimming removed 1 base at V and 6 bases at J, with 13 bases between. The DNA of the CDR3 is TGTGCCAGCAGCTTAGGCCAGGGCCGGGTCAATGAGCAGTTCTTC. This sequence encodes CASSLGQGRVNEQFF.

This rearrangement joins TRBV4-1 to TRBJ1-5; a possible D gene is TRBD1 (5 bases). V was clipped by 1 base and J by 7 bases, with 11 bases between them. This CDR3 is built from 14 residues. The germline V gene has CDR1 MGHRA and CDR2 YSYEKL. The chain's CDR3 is CASSQAFREQPQHF. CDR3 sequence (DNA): TGCGCCAGCAGCCAAGCCTTCAGGGAACAGCCCCAGCATTTT.

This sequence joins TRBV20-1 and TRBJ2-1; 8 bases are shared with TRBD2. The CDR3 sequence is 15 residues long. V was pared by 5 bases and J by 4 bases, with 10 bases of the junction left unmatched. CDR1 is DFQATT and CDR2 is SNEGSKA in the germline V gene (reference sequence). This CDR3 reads CSAFVPRGAYNEQFF. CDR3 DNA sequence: TGCAGTGCTTTCGTCCCGCGGGGGGCGTACAATGAGCAGTTCTTC.

CDR3 nucleotide sequence: TGTGCCAGCAGTTTCTTCAGGGGGTCTAGAGGAGGCTACACCTTC. Encoded protein: CASSFFRGSRGGYTF. This chain links TRBV6-5 with TRBJ1-2, with 7 bases fitting TRBD1. The V gene end was trimmed by 4 bases and the J gene end by 8 bases; junction bases not matched to a gene: 13. The germline V gene has CDR1 MNHEY and CDR2 SVGAGI. The length of the CDR3 is 15 residues.

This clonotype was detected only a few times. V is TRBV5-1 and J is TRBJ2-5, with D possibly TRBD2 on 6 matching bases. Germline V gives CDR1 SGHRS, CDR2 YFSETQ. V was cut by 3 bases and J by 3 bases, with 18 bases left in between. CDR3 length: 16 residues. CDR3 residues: CASSWGERMREETQYF. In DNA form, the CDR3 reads TGCGCCAGCAGCTGGGGGGAGCGGATGAGGGAAGAGACCCAGTACTTC.

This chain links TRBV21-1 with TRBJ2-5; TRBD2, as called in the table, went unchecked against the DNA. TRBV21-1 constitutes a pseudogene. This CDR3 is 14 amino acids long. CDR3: CARGNGTPQETQYF. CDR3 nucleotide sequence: TGTGCCAGAGGAAACGGGACTCCCCAAGAGACCCAGTACTTC.

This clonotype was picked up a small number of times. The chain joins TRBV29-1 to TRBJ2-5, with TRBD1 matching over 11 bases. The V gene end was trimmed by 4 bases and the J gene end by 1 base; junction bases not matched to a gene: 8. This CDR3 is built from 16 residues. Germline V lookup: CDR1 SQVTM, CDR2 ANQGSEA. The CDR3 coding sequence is TGCAGCGTTGGAAGGGACAGGGGGGGTATCCAAGAGACCCAGTACTTC. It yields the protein CSVGRDRGGIQETQYF.

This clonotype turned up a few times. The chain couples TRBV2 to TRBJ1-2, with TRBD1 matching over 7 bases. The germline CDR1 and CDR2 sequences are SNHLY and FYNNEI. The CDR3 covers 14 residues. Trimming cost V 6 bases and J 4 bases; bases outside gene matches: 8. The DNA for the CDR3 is TGTGCCAGCAGCGATGGACAGGAGGTCTATGGCTACACCTTC. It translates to CASSDGQEVYGYTF.

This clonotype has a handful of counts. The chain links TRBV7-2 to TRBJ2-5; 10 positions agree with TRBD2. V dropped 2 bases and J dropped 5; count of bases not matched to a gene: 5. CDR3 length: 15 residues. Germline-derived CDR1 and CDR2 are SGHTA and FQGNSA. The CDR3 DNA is TGTGCCAGCAGCTTAATAGTAGCGGGGGGTGAGACCCAGTACTTC. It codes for CASSLIVAGGETQYF.

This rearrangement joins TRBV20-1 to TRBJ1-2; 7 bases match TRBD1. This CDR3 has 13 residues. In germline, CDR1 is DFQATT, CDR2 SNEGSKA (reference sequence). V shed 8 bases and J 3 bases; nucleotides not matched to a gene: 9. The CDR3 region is CSPGTEDYYGYTF. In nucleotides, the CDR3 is TGCAGTCCCGGGACAGAGGATTACTATGGCTACACCTTC.

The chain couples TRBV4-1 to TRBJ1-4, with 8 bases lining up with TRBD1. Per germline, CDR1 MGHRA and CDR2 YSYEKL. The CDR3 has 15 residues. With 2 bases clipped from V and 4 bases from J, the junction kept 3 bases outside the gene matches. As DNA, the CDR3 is TGCGCCAGCAGCCAATTTGGACAGGGTAATGAAAAACTGTTTTTT. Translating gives CASSQFGQGNEKLFF.

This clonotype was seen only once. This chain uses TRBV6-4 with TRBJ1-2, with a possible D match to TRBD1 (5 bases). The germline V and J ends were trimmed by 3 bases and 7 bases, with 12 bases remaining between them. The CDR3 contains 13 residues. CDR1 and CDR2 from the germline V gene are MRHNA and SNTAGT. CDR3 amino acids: CASSEGQGPGYTF. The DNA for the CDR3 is TGTGCCAGCAGTGAGGGGCAGGGTCCTGGCTACACCTTC.

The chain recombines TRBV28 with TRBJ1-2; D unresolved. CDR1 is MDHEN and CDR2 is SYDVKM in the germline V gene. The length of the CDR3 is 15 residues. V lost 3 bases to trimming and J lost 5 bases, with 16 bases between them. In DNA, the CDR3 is TGTGCCAGCAGTTTTGCCCAGGCTGGGGTATATGGCTACACCTTC. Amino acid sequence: CASSFAQAGVYGYTF.

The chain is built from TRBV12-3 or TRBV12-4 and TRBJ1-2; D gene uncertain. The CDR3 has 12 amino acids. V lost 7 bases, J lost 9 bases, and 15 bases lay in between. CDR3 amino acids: CASTDLRVRYTF. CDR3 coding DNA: TGTGCCAGCACCGACCTAAGGGTACGCTACACCTTC.

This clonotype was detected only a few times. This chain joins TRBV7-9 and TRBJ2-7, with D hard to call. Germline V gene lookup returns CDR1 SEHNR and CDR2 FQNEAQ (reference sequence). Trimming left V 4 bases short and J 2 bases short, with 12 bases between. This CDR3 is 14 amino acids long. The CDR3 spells CASSSFGGTYEQYF. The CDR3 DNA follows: TGTGCCAGCAGCTCCTTTGGTGGGACCTACGAGCAGTACTTC.

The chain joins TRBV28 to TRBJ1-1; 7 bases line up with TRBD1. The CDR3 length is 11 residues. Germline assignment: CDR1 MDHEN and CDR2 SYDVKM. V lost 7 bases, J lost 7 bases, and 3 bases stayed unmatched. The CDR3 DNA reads TGTGCCAGCATAGACAGGGTTGAAGCTTTCTTT. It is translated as CASIDRVEAFF.

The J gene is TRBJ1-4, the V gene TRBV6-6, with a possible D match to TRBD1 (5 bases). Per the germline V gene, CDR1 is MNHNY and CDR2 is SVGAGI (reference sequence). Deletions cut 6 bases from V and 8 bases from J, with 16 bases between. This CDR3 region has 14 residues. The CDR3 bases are TGTGCCAGCAGCCCGGGACTGAGGTGGGAAAAACTGTTTTTT. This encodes CASSPGLRWEKLFF.

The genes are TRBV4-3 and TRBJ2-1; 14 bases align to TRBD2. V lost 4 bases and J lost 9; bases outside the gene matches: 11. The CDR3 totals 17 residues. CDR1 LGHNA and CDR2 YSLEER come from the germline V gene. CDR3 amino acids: CASSRGLAGGPFGEQFF. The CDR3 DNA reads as TGCGCCAGCAGCCGAGGACTAGCGGGGGGTCCGTTCGGTGAGCAGTTCTTC.

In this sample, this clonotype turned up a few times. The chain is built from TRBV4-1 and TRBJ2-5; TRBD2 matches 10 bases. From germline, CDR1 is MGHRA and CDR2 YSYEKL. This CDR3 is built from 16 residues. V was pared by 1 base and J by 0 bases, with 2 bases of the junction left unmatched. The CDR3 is CASSQVLAGDQETQYF. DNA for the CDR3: TGCGCCAGCAGCCAAGTCCTAGCGGGGGACCAAGAGACCCAGTACTTC.

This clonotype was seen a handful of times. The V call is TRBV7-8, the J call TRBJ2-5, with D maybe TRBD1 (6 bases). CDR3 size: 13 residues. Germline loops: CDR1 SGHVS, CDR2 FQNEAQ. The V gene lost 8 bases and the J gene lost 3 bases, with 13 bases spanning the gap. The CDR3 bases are TGTGCCAGCTCGACAGGCGTTAAAGAGACCCAGTACTTC. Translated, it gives CASSTGVKETQYF.

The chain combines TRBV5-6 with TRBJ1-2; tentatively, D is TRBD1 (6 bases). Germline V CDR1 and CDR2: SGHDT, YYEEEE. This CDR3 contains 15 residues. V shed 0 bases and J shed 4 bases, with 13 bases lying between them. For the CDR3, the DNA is TGTGCCAGCAGCTTGGCGGCAGGGGCTAGCTATGGCTACACCTTC. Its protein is CASSLAAGASYGYTF.

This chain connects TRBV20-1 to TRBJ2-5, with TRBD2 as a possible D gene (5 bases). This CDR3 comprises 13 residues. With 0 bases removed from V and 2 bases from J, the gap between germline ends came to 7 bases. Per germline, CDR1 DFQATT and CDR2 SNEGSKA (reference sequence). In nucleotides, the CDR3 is TGCAGTGCTAGAGAGTCGGGACAAGAGACCCAGTACTTC. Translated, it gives CSARESGQETQYF.